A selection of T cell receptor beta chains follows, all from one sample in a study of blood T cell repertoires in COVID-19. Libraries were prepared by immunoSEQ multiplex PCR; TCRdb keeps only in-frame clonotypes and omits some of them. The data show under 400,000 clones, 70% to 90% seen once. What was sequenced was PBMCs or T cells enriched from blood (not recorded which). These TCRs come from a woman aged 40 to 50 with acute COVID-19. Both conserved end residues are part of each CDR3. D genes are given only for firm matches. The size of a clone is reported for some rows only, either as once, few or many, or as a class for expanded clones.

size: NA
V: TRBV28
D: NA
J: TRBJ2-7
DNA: TGTGCCAGCAGGTCCTCAGGTGCGTACGAGCAGTACTTC
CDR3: CASRSSGAYEQYF

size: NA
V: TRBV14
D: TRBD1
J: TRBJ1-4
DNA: TGTGCCAGCAGCCAAGGAGTAAAGGGGGCGCTAGTAGAAAAACTGTTTTTT
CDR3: CASSQGVKGALVEKLFF

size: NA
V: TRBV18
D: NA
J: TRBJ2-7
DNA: TGTGCCAGCTCACAACCGACAGGATCCTACGAGCAGTACTTC
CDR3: CASSQPTGSYEQYF

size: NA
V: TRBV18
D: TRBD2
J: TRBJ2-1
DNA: TGTGCCAGCTCACGATCGACGGGACTAGCGGCCAATGAGCAGTTCTTC
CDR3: CASSRSTGLAANEQFF

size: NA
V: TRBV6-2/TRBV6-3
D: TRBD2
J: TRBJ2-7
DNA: TGTGCCAGCAGTTACTCGAGTACTAGCGCTCGGGAGCAGTACTTC
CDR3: CASSYSSTSAREQYF

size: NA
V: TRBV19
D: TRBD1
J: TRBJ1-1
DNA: TGTGCCAGTAGTATCCGACAGGGTGTGATGGCTTTCTTT
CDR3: CASSIRQGVMAFF

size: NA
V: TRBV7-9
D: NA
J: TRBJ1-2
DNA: TGTGCCAGCAGCCTTGGACAGTCCTATGGCTACACCTTC
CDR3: CASSLGQSYGYTF

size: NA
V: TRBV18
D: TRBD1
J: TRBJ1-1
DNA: TGTGCCAGCTCACCAACCCTTCCTCTTCGGACAGGAAACACTGAAGCTTTCTTT
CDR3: CASSPTLPLRTGNTEAFF

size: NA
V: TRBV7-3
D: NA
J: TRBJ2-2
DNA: TGTGCCAGCAGCTGGGGACAAGGCGGGGAGCTGTTTTTT
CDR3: CASSWGQGGELFF

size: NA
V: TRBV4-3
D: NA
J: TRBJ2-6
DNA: TGCGCCAGCAGCCAAGATGCGCAGGTGAGATCTGGGGCCAACGTCCTGACTTTC
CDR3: CASSQDAQVRSGANVLTF

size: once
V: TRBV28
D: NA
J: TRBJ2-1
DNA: TGTGCCAGTAGTACTAGTAGCGCTTACTCTGGGCAGTTCTTC
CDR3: CASSTSSAYSGQFF

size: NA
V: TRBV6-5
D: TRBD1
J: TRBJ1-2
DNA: TGTGCCAGCAGTCAATCCGGGACAGGGTATTACGGCTACACCTTC
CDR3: CASSQSGTGYYGYTF

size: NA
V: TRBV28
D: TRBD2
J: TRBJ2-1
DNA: TGTGCCAGCAGCCAAAGGTTGGGACTAGCGGGAGTTAATGAGCAGTTCTTC
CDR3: CASSQRLGLAGVNEQFF

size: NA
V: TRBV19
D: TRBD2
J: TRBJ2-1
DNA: TGTGCCAGTAGTACAGCGGGGGACCCCCCGGGACAGTTCTTC
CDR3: CASSTAGDPPGQFF

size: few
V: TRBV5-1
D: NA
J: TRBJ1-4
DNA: TGCGCCAGCAGCTCATCCCTCACAGGGCGGTCTAATGAAAAACTGTTTTTT
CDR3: CASSSSLTGRSNEKLFF

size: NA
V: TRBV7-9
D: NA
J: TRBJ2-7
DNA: TGTGCCAGCAGCTTGTCGGGAGTCTCCTACGAGCAGTACTTC
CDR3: CASSLSGVSYEQYF

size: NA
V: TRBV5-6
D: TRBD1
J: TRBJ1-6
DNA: TGTGCCAGCAGCACCCCGGGACAGGGTTTTTACTCCTATAATTCACCCCTCCACTTT
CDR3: CASSTPGQGFYSYNSPLHF

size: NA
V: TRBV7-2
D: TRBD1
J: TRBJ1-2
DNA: TGTGCCAGCAGACCGGGGACAGGGAAGGGGCCTCGGTATGGCTACACCTTC
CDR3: CASRPGTGKGPRYGYTF

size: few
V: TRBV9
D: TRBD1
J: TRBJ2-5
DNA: TGTGCCAGCAGCACCGGGACAGGGGGTTTCCAAGAGACCCAGTACTTC
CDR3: CASSTGTGGFQETQYF

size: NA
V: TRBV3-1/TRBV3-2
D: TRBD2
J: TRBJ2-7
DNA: TGTGCCAGCACTCTAGCGGGGGCCAGTTCCGAGCAGTACTTC
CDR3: CASTLAGASSEQYF

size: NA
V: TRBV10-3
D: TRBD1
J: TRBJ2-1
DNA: TGTGCCATCAGAGGACAGGGGGGGAACGATGAGCAGTTCTTC
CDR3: CAIRGQGGNDEQFF

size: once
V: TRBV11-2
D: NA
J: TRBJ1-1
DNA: TGTGCCAGCAGCTTATCAGGTGGGAACACTGAAGCTTTCTTT
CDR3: CASSLSGGNTEAFF

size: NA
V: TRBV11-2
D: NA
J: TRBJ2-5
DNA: TGTGCCAGCAGCAGACTAGGAGTAGGCCTTACCCAAGAGACCCAGTACTTC
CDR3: CASSRLGVGLTQETQYF

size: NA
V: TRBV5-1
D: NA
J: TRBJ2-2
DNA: TGCGCCAGCAGCCAGGGTGCCGGGGAGCTGTTTTTT
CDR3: CASSQGAGELFF

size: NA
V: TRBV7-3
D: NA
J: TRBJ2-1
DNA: TGTGCCAGCAGCACGACTAGAGACTACAATGAGCAGTTCTTC
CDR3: CASSTTRDYNEQFF